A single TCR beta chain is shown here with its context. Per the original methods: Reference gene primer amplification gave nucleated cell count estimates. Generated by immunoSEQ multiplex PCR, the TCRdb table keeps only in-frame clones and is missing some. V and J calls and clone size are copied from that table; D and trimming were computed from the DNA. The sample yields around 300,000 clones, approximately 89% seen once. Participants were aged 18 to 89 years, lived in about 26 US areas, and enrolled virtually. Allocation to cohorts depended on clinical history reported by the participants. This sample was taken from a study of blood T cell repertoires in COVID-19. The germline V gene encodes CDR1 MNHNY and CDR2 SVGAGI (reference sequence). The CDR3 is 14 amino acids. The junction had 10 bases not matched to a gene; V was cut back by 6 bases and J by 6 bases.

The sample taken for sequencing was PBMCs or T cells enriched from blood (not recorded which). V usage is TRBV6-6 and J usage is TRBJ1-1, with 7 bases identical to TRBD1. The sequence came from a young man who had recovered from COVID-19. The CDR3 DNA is TGTGCCAGCAGAGGAGACAGGGAAAGTTCTGAAGCTTTCTTT. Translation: CASRGDRESSEAFF.